This T cell receptor (beta chain) was found in a study of T cell changes during pregnancy in multiple sclerosis. Sequencing used immunoSEQ multiplex PCR; TCRdb keeps in-frame clones, though not all of them. Here the sample spans 40,000 to 50,000 clones, approximately 91% being singletons. The V gene lost 4 bases and the J gene lost 0 bases, with 4 bases spanning the gap. Germline CDR1 MRHNA, CDR2 SNTAGT. This CDR3 contains 13 residues. The chain has TRBV6-4 and TRBJ1-5; D remains ambiguous. The receptor's source is a female donor with multiple sclerosis, enrolled in a pregnancy study. The sequencing here drew on CD8+ T cells from peripheral blood mononuclear cells, taken after pregnancy. CDR3 in amino acids: CASSGDSNQPQHF. CDR3 nucleotides: TGTGCCAGCAGTGGCGATAGCAATCAGCCCCAGCATTTT.